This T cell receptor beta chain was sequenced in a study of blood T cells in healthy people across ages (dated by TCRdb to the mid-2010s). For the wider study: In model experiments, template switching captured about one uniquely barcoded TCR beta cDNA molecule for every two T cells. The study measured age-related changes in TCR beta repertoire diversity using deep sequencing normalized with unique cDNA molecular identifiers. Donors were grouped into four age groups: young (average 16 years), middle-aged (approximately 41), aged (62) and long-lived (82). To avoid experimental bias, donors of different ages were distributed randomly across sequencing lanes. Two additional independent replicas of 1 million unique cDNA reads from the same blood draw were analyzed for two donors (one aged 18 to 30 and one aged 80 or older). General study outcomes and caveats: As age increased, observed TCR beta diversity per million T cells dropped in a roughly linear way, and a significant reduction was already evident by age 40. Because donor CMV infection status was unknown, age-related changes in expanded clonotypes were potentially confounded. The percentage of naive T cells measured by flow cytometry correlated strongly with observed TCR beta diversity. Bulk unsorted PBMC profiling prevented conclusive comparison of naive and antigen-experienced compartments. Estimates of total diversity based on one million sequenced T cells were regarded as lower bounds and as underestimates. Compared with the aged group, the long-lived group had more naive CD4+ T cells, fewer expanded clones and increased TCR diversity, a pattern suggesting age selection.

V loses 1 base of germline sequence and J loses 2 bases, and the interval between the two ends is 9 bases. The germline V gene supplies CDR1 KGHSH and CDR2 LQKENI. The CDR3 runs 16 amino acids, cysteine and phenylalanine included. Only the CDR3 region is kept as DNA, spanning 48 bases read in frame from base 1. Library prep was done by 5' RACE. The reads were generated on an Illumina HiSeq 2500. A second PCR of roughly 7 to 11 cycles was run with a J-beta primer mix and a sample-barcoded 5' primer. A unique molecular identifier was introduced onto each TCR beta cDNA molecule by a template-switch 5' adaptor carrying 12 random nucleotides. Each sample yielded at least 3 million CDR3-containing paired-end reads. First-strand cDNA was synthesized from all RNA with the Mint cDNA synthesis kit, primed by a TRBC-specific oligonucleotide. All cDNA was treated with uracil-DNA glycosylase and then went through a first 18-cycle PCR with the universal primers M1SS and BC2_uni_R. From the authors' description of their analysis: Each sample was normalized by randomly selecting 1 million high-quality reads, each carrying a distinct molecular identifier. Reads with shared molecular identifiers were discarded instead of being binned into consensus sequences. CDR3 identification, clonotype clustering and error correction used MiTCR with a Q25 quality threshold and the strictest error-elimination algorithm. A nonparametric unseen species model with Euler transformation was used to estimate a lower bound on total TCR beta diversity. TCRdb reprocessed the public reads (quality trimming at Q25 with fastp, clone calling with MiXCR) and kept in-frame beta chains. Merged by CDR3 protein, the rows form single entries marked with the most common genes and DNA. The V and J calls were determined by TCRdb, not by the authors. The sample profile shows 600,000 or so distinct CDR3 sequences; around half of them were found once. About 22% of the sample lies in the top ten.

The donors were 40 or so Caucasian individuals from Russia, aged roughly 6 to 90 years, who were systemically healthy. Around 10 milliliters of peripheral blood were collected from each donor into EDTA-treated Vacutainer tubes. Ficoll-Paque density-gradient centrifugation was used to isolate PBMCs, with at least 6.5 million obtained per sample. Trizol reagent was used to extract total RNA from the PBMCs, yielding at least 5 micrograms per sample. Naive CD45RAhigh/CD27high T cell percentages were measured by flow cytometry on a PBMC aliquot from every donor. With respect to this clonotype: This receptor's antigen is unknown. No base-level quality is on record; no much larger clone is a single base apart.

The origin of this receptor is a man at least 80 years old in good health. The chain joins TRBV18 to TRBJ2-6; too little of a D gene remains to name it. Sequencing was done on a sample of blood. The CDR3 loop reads CASSPQPVTGANVLTF. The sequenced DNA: TGTGCCAGCTCACCACAGCCGGTAACTGGGGCCAACGTCCTGACTTTC.